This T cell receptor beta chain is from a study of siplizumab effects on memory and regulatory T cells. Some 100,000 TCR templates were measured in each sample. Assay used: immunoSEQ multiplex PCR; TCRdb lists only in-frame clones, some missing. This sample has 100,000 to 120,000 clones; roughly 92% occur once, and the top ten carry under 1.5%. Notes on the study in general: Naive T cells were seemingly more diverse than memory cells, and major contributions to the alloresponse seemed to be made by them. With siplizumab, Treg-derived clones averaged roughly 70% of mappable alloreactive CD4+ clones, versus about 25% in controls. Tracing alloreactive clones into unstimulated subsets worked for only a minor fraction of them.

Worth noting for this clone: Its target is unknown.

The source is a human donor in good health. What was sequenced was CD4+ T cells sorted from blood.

The CDR3 reads CASSSGQDVTQYF. CDR3 nucleotide sequence: TGCGCCAGCAGCTCCGGCCAGGACGTGACCCAGTACTTC. V gene TRBV5-1 combines with J gene TRBJ2-5, with D unclear. Germline CDR1 SGHRS, CDR2 YFSETQ. V lost 3 bases, J lost 7 bases, and 13 bases lay in between. The CDR3 has 13 amino acids.